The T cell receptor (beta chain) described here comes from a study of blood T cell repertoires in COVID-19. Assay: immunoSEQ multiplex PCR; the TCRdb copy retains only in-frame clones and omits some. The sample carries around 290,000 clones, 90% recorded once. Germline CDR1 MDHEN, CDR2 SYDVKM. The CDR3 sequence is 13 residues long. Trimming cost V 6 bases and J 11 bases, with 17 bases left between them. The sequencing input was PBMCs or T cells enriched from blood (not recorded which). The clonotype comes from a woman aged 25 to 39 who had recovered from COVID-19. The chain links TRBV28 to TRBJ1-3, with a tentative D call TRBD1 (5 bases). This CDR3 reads CASSPYRRGSIYF. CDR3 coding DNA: TGTGCCAGCAGCCCTTATAGGAGGGGATCCATATATTTT.